This T cell receptor beta chain was captured by sequencing in a study of T-cell reconstitution after alpha-beta-depleted transplantation in children. Using unique molecular identifiers, the investigators prepared the TCRbeta library. TCRdb reprocessed the PCR reads via MiXCR and lists one record per CDR3 protein. The sample includes some 490,000 distinct CDR3 sequences, under 15% of them seen just once. The germline gives CDR1 LGHNA, CDR2 YSLEER. The ends were cut back, 4 bases at V and 4 bases at J, with 11 bases in the middle. This CDR3 is built from 14 residues. This clonotype was detected only a few times.

This clonotype was sampled from a human donor who donated a stem cell graft to a child with combined immunodeficiency. The V gene is TRBV4-3, the J gene TRBJ1-5; no definite D call. This specimen consisted of PBMCs from the stem cell graft donor, obtained from the stem cell graft. The CDR3 protein is CASSLRGDNQPQHF. The CDR3, as DNA: TGCGCCAGCAGCCTCCGAGGAGATAATCAGCCCCAGCATTTT.